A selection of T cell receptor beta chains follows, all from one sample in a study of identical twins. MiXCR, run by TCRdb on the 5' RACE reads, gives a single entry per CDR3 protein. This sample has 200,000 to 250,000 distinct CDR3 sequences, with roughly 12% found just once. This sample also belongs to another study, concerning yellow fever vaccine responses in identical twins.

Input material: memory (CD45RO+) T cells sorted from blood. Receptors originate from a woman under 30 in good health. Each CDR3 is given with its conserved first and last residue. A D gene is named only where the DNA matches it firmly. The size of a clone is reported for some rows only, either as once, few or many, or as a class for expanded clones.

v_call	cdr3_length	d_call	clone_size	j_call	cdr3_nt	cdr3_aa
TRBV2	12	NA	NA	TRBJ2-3	TGTGCCAGCAGTCTACAAAGAGATACGCAGTATTTT	CASSLQRDTQYF
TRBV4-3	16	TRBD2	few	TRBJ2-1	TGCGCCAGCAGCCAAGGAGTTAGCGGGAGAGGCAATGAGCAGTTCTTC	CASSQGVSGRGNEQFF
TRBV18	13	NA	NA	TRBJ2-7	TGTGCCAGCTCACCTGGACCCGGGGGCTCGCAGTACTTC	CASSPGPGGSQYF
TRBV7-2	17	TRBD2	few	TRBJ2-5	TGTGCCAGCAGCTTCGGGGCGGGGGGGCAGGAGTTAGAGACCCAGTACTTC	CASSFGAGGQELETQYF
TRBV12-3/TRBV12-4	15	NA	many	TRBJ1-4	TGTGCCAGCAGTAGAGGACAGAGAACTAATGAAAAACTGTTTTTT	CASSRGQRTNEKLFF
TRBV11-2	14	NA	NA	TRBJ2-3	TGTGCCAGCAGTTCTCCACTCGGTACAGATACGCAGTATTTT	CASSSPLGTDTQYF
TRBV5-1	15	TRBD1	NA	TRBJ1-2	TGCGCCAGCAGCTTGCGCGGACAGGGGGTCTATGGCTACACCTTC	CASSLRGQGVYGYTF
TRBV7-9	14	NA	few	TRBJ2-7	TGTGCCAGCAGCCCACCCCTGCGGGTCCACGAGCAGTACTTC	CASSPPLRVHEQYF
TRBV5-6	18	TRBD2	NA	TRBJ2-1	TGTGCCAGCAGCTTTTACCCAACCGGGACTAGGGATTACAATGAGCAGTTCTTC	CASSFYPTGTRDYNEQFF
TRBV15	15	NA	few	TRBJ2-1	TGTGCCACCAGCAGAGAACCGCCGAAGGGCAATGAGCAGTTCTTC	CATSREPPKGNEQFF
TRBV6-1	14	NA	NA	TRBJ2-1	TGTGCCAGCCGCTCACCACCACCTCTAAATGAGCAGTTCTTC	CASRSPPPLNEQFF
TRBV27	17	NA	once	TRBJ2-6	TGTGCCAGCACTCGACAGGAACTACTCTCTGGGGCCAACGTCCTGACTTTC	CASTRQELLSGANVLTF
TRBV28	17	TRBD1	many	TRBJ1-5	TGTGCCAGCGGACGAGACCCCGGGACAGGGGGCCAACAGCCCCAGCATTTT	CASGRDPGTGGQQPQHF
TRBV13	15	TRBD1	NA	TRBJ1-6	TGTGCCAGCAGCTATACCGGGACAGGGCTTTCACCCCTCCACTTT	CASSYTGTGLSPLHF
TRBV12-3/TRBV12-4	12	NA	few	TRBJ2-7	TGTGCCAGCAGTCAGATGACATACGAGCAGTACTTC	CASSQMTYEQYF
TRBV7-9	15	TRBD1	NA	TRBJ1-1	TGTGCCAGCAGCTTAGTAGGGACAGGGAGTAGGGAAGCTTTCTTT	CASSLVGTGSREAFF
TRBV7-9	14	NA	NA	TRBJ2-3	TGTGCCAGCAGCCGACCAGCGGGCACAGATACGCAGTATTTT	CASSRPAGTDTQYF
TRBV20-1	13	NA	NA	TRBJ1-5	TGCAGTGCTAGAGATCGATGGGGAACACCCCAGCATTTT	CSARDRWGTPQHF
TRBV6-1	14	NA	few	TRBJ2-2	TGTGCCAGCAGTGCGCTTATAGGCACCGGGGAGCTGTTTTTT	CASSALIGTGELFF
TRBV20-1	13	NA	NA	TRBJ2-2	TGCAGTGCTAGTAATAGACGGACCGGGGAGCTGTTTTTT	CSASNRRTGELFF
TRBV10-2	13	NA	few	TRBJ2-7	TGCGCCAGCAGTGAGTCGGGCGCTACGGAGCAGTACTTC	CASSESGATEQYF
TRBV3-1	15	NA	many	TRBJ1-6	TGTGCCAGCTGGGGCGGGAGCTCCTATAATTCACCCCTCCACTTT	CASWGGSSYNSPLHF
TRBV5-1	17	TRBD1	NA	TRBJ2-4	TGCGCCAGCAGCGCAGGGACAGGGGGACTAGCCAAAAACATTCAGTACTTC	CASSAGTGGLAKNIQYF
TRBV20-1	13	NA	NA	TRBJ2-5	TGCAGTGCTAGACTCCCGGACCAAGAGACCCAGTACTTC	CSARLPDQETQYF
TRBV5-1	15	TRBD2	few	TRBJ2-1	TGCGCCAGCAGCTTGGGACTAGCACACGTCAATGAGCAGTTCTTC	CASSLGLAHVNEQFF
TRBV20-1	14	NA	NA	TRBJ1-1	TGCAGTGCTAGCAAAGGACGGATGAACACTGAAGCTCTCTTT	CSASKGRMNTEALF
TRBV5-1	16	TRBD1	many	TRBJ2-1	TGCGCCAGCAGCCAGATCCCCGGGACAGGGGTCAATGAGCAGTTCTTC	CASSQIPGTGVNEQFF
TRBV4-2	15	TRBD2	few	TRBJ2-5	TGTGCCAGCAGCCAAGACGGGACTAGCGGGGAGACCCAGTACTTC	CASSQDGTSGETQYF
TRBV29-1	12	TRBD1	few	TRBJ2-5	TGCAGCGTTGAAGGGACGGGACAGTGGAACTACTTC	CSVEGTGQWNYF
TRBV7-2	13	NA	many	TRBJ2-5	TGTGCCAGCAGCTTAGTCGTCCAGGGGACCCAGTACTTC	CASSLVVQGTQYF
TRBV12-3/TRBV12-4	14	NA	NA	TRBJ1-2	TGTGCCAGCAGCCGACAGGTGGAGGACTATGGCTACACCTTC	CASSRQVEDYGYTF
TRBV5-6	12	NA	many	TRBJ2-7	TGTGCCAGCAGCGAAGGAGTTGTGGGGCAGTACTTC	CASSEGVVGQYF
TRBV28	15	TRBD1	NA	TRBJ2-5	TGTGCCAGCAGAGTTAACAGGGGCCGAAAAGAGACCCAGTACTTC	CASRVNRGRKETQYF
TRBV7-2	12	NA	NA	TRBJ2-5	TGTGCCAGCAACGAGCCCAGCGAGACCCAGTACTTC	CASNEPSETQYF
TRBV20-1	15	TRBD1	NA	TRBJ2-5	TGCAGTGCTAGGCCCGACAGGGGGCCCCAAGAGACCCAGTACTTC	CSARPDRGPQETQYF
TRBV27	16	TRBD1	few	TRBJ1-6	TGTGCCAGCAGTGACCCGGGACAGCTACATAATTCACCCCTCCACTTT	CASSDPGQLHNSPLHF
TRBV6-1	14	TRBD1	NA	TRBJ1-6	TGTGCCAGCCGGAACACAGGGGGTTATTCACCCCTCCACTTT	CASRNTGGYSPLHF
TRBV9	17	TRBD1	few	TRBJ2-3	TGTGCCAGCAGCGTAACGGGACAGGGCGGAGGACGAGATACGCAGTATTTT	CASSVTGQGGGRDTQYF
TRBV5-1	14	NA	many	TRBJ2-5	TGCGCCAGCAGCTTGTCGGGTAGCCCAGAGACCCAGTACTTC	CASSLSGSPETQYF